The 9 T cell receptor beta chains listed next were all sequenced from one sample in a study of cytomegalovirus exposure and HLA in healthy donors. Both 60 Vbeta primers and 13 Jbeta primers went into the PCR. Assay: immunoSEQ multiplex PCR; the TCRdb copy retains only in-frame clones and omits some. The data show around 120,000 clones, 75% to 90% seen once. The sequencing input was PBMCs. These receptors came from a man in his fifties in good health and CMV-seronegative.

The V call is TRBV6-4, the J call TRBJ1-3; 7 positions match TRBD1. Germline-derived CDR1 and CDR2 are MRHNA and SNTAGT. Trimming took 6 bases from V and 2 from J; bases not matched to a gene: 10. The CDR3 is 16 amino acids. The chain's CDR3 is CASRRDSQDPGNTIYF. DNA of the CDR3: TGTGCCAGCAGGAGGGACAGTCAAGACCCTGGAAACACCATATATTTT.

This chain links TRBV7-8 with TRBJ1-4, with a possible D match to TRBD1 (5 bases). The V gene's germline CDR1 is SGHVS and CDR2 FQNEAQ. CDR3 length: 17 residues. V was cut by 5 bases and J by 4 bases, with 20 bases left in between. CDR3 coding DNA: TGTGCCAGCAGCAAGGGACGCCTTGGGGGGGTTAATGAAAAACTGTTTTTT. Translation: CASSKGRLGGVNEKLFF.

The V gene is TRBV28, the J gene TRBJ2-7, with TRBD2 matching 7 bases. The CDR3 extends over 14 amino acids. Per the germline V gene, CDR1 is MDHEN and CDR2 is SYDVKM. V shed 3 bases, J shed 7 bases, and the junction held 9 bases outside the gene matches. The CDR3 nucleotides read TGTGCCAGCAGTTTTGGACTAGGGGCGGTGGAGCAGTACTTC. Protein sequence: CASSFGLGAVEQYF.

The chain is built from TRBV9 and TRBJ2-5; TRBD2 is a possible D gene (7 bases). The germline V gene has CDR1 SGDLS and CDR2 YYNGEE. The CDR3 sequence is 15 residues long. Trimming pared 0 bases from V and 6 bases from J, leaving 15 bases between. DNA for the CDR3: TGTGCCAGCAGCGTAGATGGGGGGGCGGGGAAGACCCAGTACTTC. Protein sequence: CASSVDGGAGKTQYF.

The chain carries TRBV30 and TRBJ2-4, with 7 bases identical to TRBD2. This CDR3 comprises 12 residues. V lost 5 bases to trimming and J lost 7 bases; unmatched junction nucleotides: 5. From germline, CDR1 is GTSNPN and CDR2 SVGIG (reference sequence). The CDR3 spells CAWAPGRNIQYF. The DNA of the CDR3 is TGTGCCTGGGCCCCCGGGAGGAACATTCAGTACTTC.

This clone was detected only a few times. The CDR3 sequence is CASRKMEVAAAFF. The DNA of the CDR3 is TGCGCCAGCAGGAAAATGGAGGTTGCAGCCGCTTTCTTT. V gene TRBV5-1 combines with J gene TRBJ1-1; no reliable D call. V gave up 5 bases and J gave up 11 bases, with 19 bases separating them. This CDR3 contains 13 residues. Germline lookup yields CDR1 SGHRS and CDR2 YFSETQ. The full variable domain, its missing parts supplied by reference TRBV5-1 and TRBJ1-1, is KAGVTQTPRYLIKTRGQQVTLSCSPISGHRSVSWYQQTPGQGLQFLFEYFSETQRNKGNFPGRFSGRQFSNSRSEMNVSTLELGDSALYLCASRKMEVAAAFFGQGTRLTVV.

The chain employs TRBV9 and TRBJ2-6, with a possible D match to TRBD1 (6 bases). From germline, CDR1 is SGDLS and CDR2 YYNGEE. V dropped 3 bases and J dropped 2 bases, with 21 bases sitting between them. The CDR3 is made up of 19 amino acids. CDR3 sequence (DNA): TGTGCCAGCAGCGCACAAACCGGGACACGAAAAACTGGGGCCAACGTCCTGACTTTC. Its translation: CASSAQTGTRKTGANVLTF.

The V gene is TRBV9, the J gene TRBJ2-4; D ambiguous. V was trimmed by 5 bases and J by 8 bases, leaving 14 bases between them. The CDR3 is 13 residues long. Germline CDR1 and CDR2: SGDLS and YYNGEE. The CDR3 loop reads CASSGGMVDIQYF. In nucleotides, the CDR3 is TGTGCCAGCAGTGGCGGAATGGTGGACATTCAGTACTTC.

The gene calls are TRBV28 and TRBJ2-3, with 10 bases that match TRBD2. Germline CDR1 MDHEN, CDR2 SYDVKM. There are 16 residues in the CDR3. V trimming: 5 bases; J trimming: 4 bases; junction bases outside the gene matches: 9. In nucleotides, the CDR3 is TGTGCCAGCAGTCCCCCTAGCGGGAGCGGAGCAGATACGCAGTATTTT. This gives the protein CASSPPSGSGADTQYF.